This T cell receptor (beta chain) was profiled in a study of blood T cell repertoires in COVID-19 (TCRdb year 2020). Concerning the study at large: Samples from collaborators originated in the United States, Italy and Spain and spanned both the acute and convalescent phases of COVID-19. The prospective study material was composed of cDNA or gDNA derived from T cells, B-cell-depleted T cells, or PBMCs. Subjects who had been exposed to COVID-19, were actively infected with it, or had recovered from it provided the deeply sampled blood TCRbeta repertoires that made up the dataset. The repertoires were released in a freely available public database intended as a resource for research on the immune response to SARS-CoV-2. The samples were drawn from two sources: the first 160 participants of the ongoing ImmuneRACE study, and 950 to 1,500 subjects contributed by 6 global collaborators. Nearly every sample came with metadata listing a de-identified subject ID, COVID-19 status, age in years and sex. Where available, HLA class I and class II types were obtained from metadata supplied by the sample provider rather than from assay-based typing. The investigation overall reported the following: The quantity of clinical and demographic metadata differed by source and by participant and was supplied without curation.

Collaborating institutions collected whole blood in K2EDTA tubes following their own protocols. For TCRbeta analysis, collaborators shipped samples as frozen whole blood, isolated PBMCs, or DNA extracted from either of those sample types. At the junction V is shortened by 2 bases and J by 3 bases; bases outside the gene matches: 4. From the cysteine up to the phenylalanine, the CDR3 has a length of 15 residues. CDR3 DNA is the only sequence kept; it has 45 bases, read in frame from the first base. For CDR1 and CDR2, the germline V gene lists SGHTA and FQGNSA. In its sample, this clone was seen once. It has no known antigen specificity. The record has no base qualities; no much larger clone is one base away. TCRbeta CDR3 regions were amplified from genomic DNA using the immunoSEQ Assay, a bias-controlled multiplex PCR. The paper's processing steps were these. The number of nucleated cells in each sample was estimated by amplification of reference gene primers within the assay. To quantify the absolute abundance of each unique TCRbeta CDR3 rearrangement, sequence reads were collapsed and filtered. For each sample, productive Simpson clonality was calculated by taking the square root of Simpson's diversity index across productive rearrangements. In its TCRdb copy, this immuneACCESS table keeps in-frame sequences only and misses some clones. Where compared with another copy, unresolved V genes explain less than half of these, and the others have no known cause. That table is the source of V, J and clone size, and D and trimming were worked out from the DNA. In all, the sample holds about 130,000 clones, and over 75% of those were seen once. The ten largest clones capture over 25% of the sample.

The clonotype originates from a woman of 80 years or more with acute or convalescent COVID-19. The chain is made from TRBV7-2 and TRBJ2-7, and 10 junctional nucleotides match TRBD2. Input material: peripheral blood. The sequence in DNA is TGTGCCAGCAGCTTAACTAGCGGGGAAATCTACGAGCAGTACTTC. This gives the protein CASSLTSGEIYEQYF. Supplemented by the reference TRBV7-2 and TRBJ2-7 proteins around the CDR3, the complete variable domain is GAGVSQSPSNKVTEKGKDVELRCDPISGHTALYWYRQSLGQGLEFLIYFQGNSAPDKSGLPSDRFSAERTGGSVSTLTIQRTQQEDSAVYLCASSLTSGEIYEQYFGPGTRLTVT.